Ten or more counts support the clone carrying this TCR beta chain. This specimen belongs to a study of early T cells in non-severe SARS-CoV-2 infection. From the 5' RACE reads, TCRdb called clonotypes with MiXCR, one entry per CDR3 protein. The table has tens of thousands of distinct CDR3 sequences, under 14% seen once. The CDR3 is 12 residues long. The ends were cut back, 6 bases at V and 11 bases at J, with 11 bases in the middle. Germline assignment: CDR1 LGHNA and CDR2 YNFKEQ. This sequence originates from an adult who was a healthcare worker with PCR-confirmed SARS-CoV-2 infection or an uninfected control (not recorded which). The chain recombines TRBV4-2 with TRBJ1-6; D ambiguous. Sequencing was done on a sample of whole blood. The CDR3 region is CASRNAGTPLHF. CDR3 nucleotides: TGTGCCAGCAGAAACGCTGGAACACCCCTCCACTTT.